This TCR beta chain was identified in a study of metastatic and nonmetastatic thyroid tumors. The V and J ends lost 8 bases and 4 bases respectively, with 17 bases between them. The CDR3 extends over 14 amino acids. In germline, CDR1 is SNHLY, CDR2 FYNNEI. This clone was counted many times. What it binds is unknown. Thyroid surgery was preceded by no treatment in any patient. With MiXCR, TCRdb called clones anew from the PCR reads. The table lists about 15,000 clones, roughly 19% of them singletons. The study's findings and limits: Across blood and tumor, TCR beta diversity in malignant thyroid tumors was reportedly significantly higher than in benign nodules.

The receptor was isolated from a female donor with papillary thyroid cancer or a benign thyroid nodule (not recorded which). Some clones in this sample may be carry-over from other donors' samples. This chain uses TRBV2 with TRBJ2-5; D might be TRBD2 (6 bases). The sample comprised blood. The CDR3 DNA is TGTGCCAGCGCCTGGGGGGACGGGAGAGAGACCCAGTACTTC. Translated: CASAWGDGRETQYF.